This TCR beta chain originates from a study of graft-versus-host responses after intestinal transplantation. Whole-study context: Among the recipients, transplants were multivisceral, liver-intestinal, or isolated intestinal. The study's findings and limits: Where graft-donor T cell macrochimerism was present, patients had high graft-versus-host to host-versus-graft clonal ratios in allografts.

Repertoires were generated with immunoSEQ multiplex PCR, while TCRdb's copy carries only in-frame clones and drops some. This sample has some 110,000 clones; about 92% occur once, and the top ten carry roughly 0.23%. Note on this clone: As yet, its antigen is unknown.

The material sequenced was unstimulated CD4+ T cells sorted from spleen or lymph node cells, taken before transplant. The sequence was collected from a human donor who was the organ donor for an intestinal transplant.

The CDR3 here is CASSKQISGTGDTEAFF. The CDR3 region has the DNA TGTGCCAGCAGCAAGCAAATCTCCGGGACAGGGGACACTGAAGCTTTCTTT. This chain joins TRBV21-1 and TRBJ1-1; the table's D call of TRBD1 was not tested on the DNA. TRBV21-1 is recorded as a pseudogene. The CDR3 is 17 residues long.